The clone carrying this T cell receptor beta chain was detected only a few times. These data are taken from a study of patients and donors after allogeneic stem cell transplantation. Germline CDR1 and CDR2: LGHNT and FRNRAP. The CDR3 runs 13 residues. V was trimmed by 7 bases and J by 3 bases, leaving 12 bases between them. TCRdb processed the RT-PCR reads anew with MiXCR; each CDR3 protein has one entry. In the table there are 920,000 or so distinct CDR3 sequences, more than 15% of which are singletons. The receptor was derived from a human donor who was either an allogeneic HSCT recipient or a stem cell or donor lymphocyte infusion donor (not recorded which). It is not recorded whose cells these are; they may come from a transplant donor. Sequences were obtained from blood, either unsorted or a sorted T cell fraction (not recorded which). J is TRBJ2-5 and V is TRBV12-5; D may be TRBD2 (5 bases). In DNA, the CDR3 is TGTGCTAGTGCCGGAGGCCCGAAAGAGACCCAGTACTTC. It encodes CASAGGPKETQYF.